The rows below give T cell receptor beta chains drawn from one sample of a study of blood T cell repertoires in COVID-19. Here immunoSEQ multiplex PCR was the method, and the copy in TCRdb shows in-frame clones only, minus some. Of around 200,000 clones listed, over 80% are singletons. The sample was PBMCs or T cells enriched from blood (not recorded which). The receptors here all came from a man aged 18 to 30 with acute COVID-19. CDR3s include the opening cysteine and the closing phenylalanine or tryptophan. The D gene is left open where the match is weak. Where a row states a size, it is once, few, many or the class of an expanded clone; other rows omit it.

>-|TRBJ1-2|-|TRBV7-9
TGTGCCAGCAGCTTAGGAGGTCTGGCCAGTAACTATGGCTACACCTTC
CASSLGGLASNYGYTF
>-|TRBJ2-1|TRBD2|TRBV28
TGTGCCTCCCAATGGGGACTAGCGGATCACAATGAGCAGTTCTTC
CASQWGLADHNEQFF
>-|TRBJ2-1|TRBD1|TRBV25-1
TGTGCCAGCAGTGCGCATCGGACAGGGAGCCCTAGGGAGCAGTTCTTC
CASSAHRTGSPREQFF
>-|TRBJ1-2|TRBD1|TRBV5-5
TGTGCCAGCAGTATTGACAGGGGGCTCGGCTACACCTTC
CASSIDRGLGYTF
>-|TRBJ2-1|TRBD2|TRBV30
TGTGCCTGGAGTGGGACTAGCGTCTACAATGAGCAGTTCTTC
CAWSGTSVYNEQFF
>-|TRBJ2-5|-|TRBV9
TGTGCCAGCAGTCTCTTTGACAGGCAAGAGACCCAGTACTTC
CASSLFDRQETQYF
>-|TRBJ2-5|TRBD1|TRBV29-1
TGCAGCGTTGCAACAGGGGGCGTAGAGACCCAGTACTTC
CSVATGGVETQYF
>-|TRBJ2-3|TRBD2|TRBV27
TGTGCCAGCAGTTTATCGCCGGGACTAGCGGGAGGGACAGATACGCAGTATTTT
CASSLSPGLAGGTDTQYF
>-|TRBJ2-3|-|TRBV30
TGTGCCTGGAGTGTTGGCGGGCTGGTCGATACGCAGTATTTT
CAWSVGGLVDTQYF
>once|TRBJ2-1|TRBD1|TRBV15
TGTGCCACCAGCATAGACAGGGTCGGGACAAGTGAGCAGTTCTTC
CATSIDRVGTSEQFF
>-|TRBJ1-1|-|TRBV7-2
TGTGCCAGCAGCTTAGATCGACTTGATGAAGCTTTCTTT
CASSLDRLDEAFF
>-|TRBJ1-4|-|TRBV7-9
TGTGCCAGCAGCTATGACAGTCTTAATGAAAAACTGTTTTTT
CASSYDSLNEKLFF
>-|TRBJ2-3|-|TRBV27
TGTGCCAGCAGTCTAAACGACGGACAAGTTGATACGCAGTATTTT
CASSLNDGQVDTQYF
>-|TRBJ2-7|-|TRBV12-5
TGTGCTAGTGGTTTGGGACAGAGAATTTCCTACGAGCAGTACTTC
CASGLGQRISYEQYF
>once|TRBJ2-5|-|TRBV9
TGTGCCAGCAGCCCCAGAGACTTGGTCCGGGAGACCCAGTACTTC
CASSPRDLVRETQYF
>once|TRBJ2-1|-|TRBV6-6
TGTGCCAGCAGTTACCGCGGGAACTCCTACAATGAGCAGTTCTTC
CASSYRGNSYNEQFF
>-|TRBJ1-2|-|TRBV19
TGTGCCAGGGCGGATAATGGCTACACCTTC
CARADNGYTF
>once|TRBJ2-3|TRBD2|TRBV10-1
TGCGCCAGCAGTGAGGGACTAGCGGACACAGATACGCAGTATTTT
CASSEGLADTDTQYF
>-|TRBJ2-5|TRBD1|TRBV28
TGTGCCAGCAATCGGGACAGGGGGATAGAGACCCAGTACTTC
CASNRDRGIETQYF
>-|TRBJ1-3|TRBD1|TRBV28
TGTGCCAGCAGTCCCCAGGGGACAGGGGGAAACACCATATATTTT
CASSPQGTGGNTIYF
>-|TRBJ2-2|-|TRBV11-2
TGTGCCAGCAGCTTCTTATGGCTTCGCACCGGGGAGCTGTTTTTT
CASSFLWLRTGELFF
>-|TRBJ1-1|TRBD1|TRBV19
TGTGCCAGTAGTATAGTTGACAGGGGGCGAGCTGAAGCTTTCTTT
CASSIVDRGRAEAFF
>few|TRBJ2-7|-|TRBV10-3
TGTGCCATCAGTGAGTCCCCATACGAGCAGTACTTC
CAISESPYEQYF
>-|TRBJ1-4|-|TRBV5-1
TGCGCCAGCAGCTTGGGGATCGGCGGGGCTAATGAAAAACTGTTTTTT
CASSLGIGGANEKLFF
>-|TRBJ2-1|-|TRBV9
TGTGCCAGCAGCGTGGGCCAGACCTTCAGGTCCTACAATGAGCAGTTCTTC
CASSVGQTFRSYNEQFF
>-|TRBJ2-1|-|TRBV30
TGTGCCTGGAGTGTCGGGAGCTCCTACAATGAGCAGTTCTTC
CAWSVGSSYNEQFF
>-|TRBJ2-1|TRBD2|TRBV7-9
TGTGCCAGCAGCTTAGTTAGCGGGAATAGAAATGAGCAGTTCTTC
CASSLVSGNRNEQFF
>-|TRBJ2-5|TRBD2|TRBV19
TGTGCCAGTAGAAAAGCGGGAGCTGGGACCCAGTACTTC
CASRKAGAGTQYF
>-|TRBJ1-1|-|TRBV18
TGTGCCAGCTCACCACCGGGTAACAGAGTCACTGAAGCTTTCTTT
CASSPPGNRVTEAFF
>-|TRBJ2-7|-|TRBV29-1
TGCAGCGTTGGAGAGGGAGGCCCCTACGAGCAGTACTTC
CSVGEGGPYEQYF
>-|TRBJ1-4|TRBD1|TRBV3-1/TRBV3-2
TGTGCCAGCAGACAGAACAGGGGAATAGGGGAAAAACTGTTTTTT
CASRQNRGIGEKLFF
>once|TRBJ1-6|TRBD1|TRBV2
TGTGCCAGCAGTGGGGGTAGGACAGGGAATTCACCCCTCCACTTT
CASSGGRTGNSPLHF
>-|TRBJ2-3|-|TRBV9
TGTGCCAGCAGCGTAGCTACAGGAGGGATTACAGATACGCAGTATTTT
CASSVATGGITDTQYF
>-|TRBJ1-1|TRBD1|TRBV28
TGTGCCAGCAGTCCCCGGGGGACAGGGAATCGGAACACTGAAGCTTTCTTT
CASSPRGTGNRNTEAFF
>-|TRBJ1-4|TRBD1|TRBV30
TGTGCCTGGGACACGGGACAGCTTAATGAAAAACTGTTTTTT
CAWDTGQLNEKLFF
>-|TRBJ2-1|TRBD2|TRBV7-8
TGTGCCAGCAGCCAAACTAGCGGGGCCTACAATGAGCAGTTCTTC
CASSQTSGAYNEQFF
>once|TRBJ2-1|-|TRBV27
TGTGCCAGCAGACTTGGGGGCGGTTCTCACTACAATGAGCAGTTCTTC
CASRLGGGSHYNEQFF
>-|TRBJ2-5|TRBD2|TRBV11-2
TGTGCCAGCAGCTTCGTAACGGGAGGGCCTGTGGAGACCCAGTACTTC
CASSFVTGGPVETQYF
>-|TRBJ1-6|-|TRBV28
TGTGCCAGCAGTCAACAAACCTATAATTCACCCCTCCACTTT
CASSQQTYNSPLHF
>-|TRBJ2-2|TRBD2|TRBV4-3
TGCGCCAGCAGCCAGGGACTAGCGAGCCTTCACGGGGAGCTGTTTTTT
CASSQGLASLHGELFF
>-|TRBJ1-3|TRBD1|TRBV30
TGTGCCTGGGGGACAGGGAGGGGAAACACCATATATTTT
CAWGTGRGNTIYF
>-|TRBJ1-2|-|TRBV27
TGTGCCAGCAGTGCCATGGACAGATTTTATGGCTACACCTTC
CASSAMDRFYGYTF
>-|TRBJ1-5|TRBD1|TRBV5-6
TGTGCCAGCAGCCTGGGACAGCCTTACAGTTATAGCAATCAGCCCCAGCATTTT
CASSLGQPYSYSNQPQHF
>-|TRBJ2-7|-|TRBV7-8
TGTGCCAGCAGCCACGACATTTACTACGAGCAGTACTTC
CASSHDIYYEQYF
>-|TRBJ2-7|-|TRBV24-1
TGTGCCACCAGTGAGCAGGGGCTCGAGCAGTACTTC
CATSEQGLEQYF
>-|TRBJ2-7|-|TRBV6-4
TGTGCCAGCAGTGACCCAGGGGGGGAGCAGTACTTC
CASSDPGGEQYF
>-|TRBJ2-3|-|TRBV11-2
TGTGCCAGCAGCTTAGATTTAGGCGGGAGCACAGATACGCAGTATTTT
CASSLDLGGSTDTQYF
>-|TRBJ2-2|-|TRBV19
TGTGCCAGTAGTATGCGGGGCAGGGCCGGCACCGGGGAGCTGTTTTTT
CASSMRGRAGTGELFF
>-|TRBJ2-7|TRBD2|TRBV27
TGTGCCAGCAGTTTAGGGACTAGCGGGAGGTACGAGCAGTACTTC
CASSLGTSGRYEQYF
>-|TRBJ1-1|-|TRBV19
TGTGCCAGTAGTATATCAAAATTGGGGGGCACTGAAGCTTTCTTT
CASSISKLGGTEAFF